This TCR beta chain came from a study of blood T cell repertoires in COVID-19. The authors' processing: Amplification from reference gene primers served as the basis for estimated nucleated cell counts. The protocol was immunoSEQ multiplex PCR, while the TCRdb copy is restricted to in-frame clones and leaves out a portion. V and J calls and clone size are given by that table; D and trimming were obtained from the DNA. This table has hundreds of thousands of clones, around 91% appearing once. The V gene lost 2 bases and the J gene lost 1 base, with 11 bases spanning the gap. The CDR3 has 14 residues. From germline, CDR1 is SQVTM and CDR2 ANQGSEA. This clone showed up just once.

Sequencing was carried out using peripheral blood. This chain joins TRBV29-1 and TRBJ2-5; tentatively, D is TRBD2 (6 bases). This clonotype was obtained from a woman between 18 and 30 years old who had recovered from COVID-19. The CDR3 protein is CSVESGFLQETQYF. The CDR3, as DNA: TGCAGCGTTGAAAGCGGGTTCCTCCAAGAGACCCAGTACTTC.